This T cell receptor beta chain is from a study of tumor-infiltrating lymphocytes in localized non-small cell lung cancer. About the research overall: From each patient, both tumor and uninvolved lung, non-adjacent to tumor, were sampled. Findings and caveats of the study: Different pieces of the same tissue were used for each assay.

Sequencing was performed with immunoSEQ multiplex PCR; in TCRdb, only in-frame clones are kept and a portion is missing. The sample gives 21,000 or so clones, about two thirds of which show up once; 6.3% is in the top ten. Comment on this clone: Its antigen is currently unknown.

CDR1 and CDR2 from the germline V gene are SGHRS and YFSETQ. The CDR3 is 15 residues long. The V end was cut by 2 bases, the J end by 8 bases, with 19 bases between. Source material: lung tumor tissue. This TCR derives from a human donor with non-small cell lung cancer. V gene TRBV5-1 combines with J gene TRBJ1-2; D is perhaps TRBD1 (5 bases). The CDR3 region is CASSLTQQARVGYTF. CDR3 nucleotide sequence: TGCGCCAGCAGCTTAACACAACAGGCGCGGGTGGGCTACACCTTC.